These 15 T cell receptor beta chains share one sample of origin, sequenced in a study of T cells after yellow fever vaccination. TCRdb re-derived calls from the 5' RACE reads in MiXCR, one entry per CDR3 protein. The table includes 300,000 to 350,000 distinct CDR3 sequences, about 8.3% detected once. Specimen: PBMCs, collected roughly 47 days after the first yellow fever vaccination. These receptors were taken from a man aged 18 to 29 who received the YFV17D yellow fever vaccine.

The CDR3 sequence: CASSLSGQDEKLFF. Here the CDR3 DNA reads TGCGCCAGCAGCTTGTCTGGCCAGGATGAAAAACTGTTTTTT. The chain carries TRBV5-1 and TRBJ1-4; D not certain. V lost 1 base to trimming and J lost 6 bases, with 10 bases between them. Germline assignment: CDR1 SGHRS and CDR2 YFSETQ. The CDR3 consists of 14 residues. Full variable domain (remainder filled in from reference TRBV5-1 and TRBJ1-4): KAGVTQTPRYLIKTRGQQVTLSCSPISGHRSVSWYQQTPGQGLQFLFEYFSETQRNKGNFPGRFSGRQFSNSRSEMNVSTLELGDSALYLCASSLSGQDEKLFFGSGTQLSVL.

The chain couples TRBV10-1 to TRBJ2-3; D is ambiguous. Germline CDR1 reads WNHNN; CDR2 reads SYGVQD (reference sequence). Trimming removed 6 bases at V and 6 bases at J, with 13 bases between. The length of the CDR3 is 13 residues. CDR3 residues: CASRMDPQDTQYF. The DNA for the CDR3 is TGCGCCAGCAGAATGGACCCGCAGGATACGCAGTATTTT.

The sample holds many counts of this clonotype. This CDR3 is CASSLSVETQYF. In DNA form, the CDR3 reads TGTGCCAGCAGTTTATCGGTAGAGACCCAGTACTTC. The rearrangement links TRBV12-3 or TRBV12-4 to TRBJ2-5, with unresolved D. The CDR3 is made up of 12 amino acids. V lost 2 bases, J lost 4 bases, and 5 bases lay in between.

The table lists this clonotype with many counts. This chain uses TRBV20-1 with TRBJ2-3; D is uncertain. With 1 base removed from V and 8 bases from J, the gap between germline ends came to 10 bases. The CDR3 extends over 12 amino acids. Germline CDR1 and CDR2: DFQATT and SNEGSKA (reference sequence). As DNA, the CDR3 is TGCAGTGCTAGAGTTGATCTAGGTACGCAGTATTTT. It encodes CSARVDLGTQYF.

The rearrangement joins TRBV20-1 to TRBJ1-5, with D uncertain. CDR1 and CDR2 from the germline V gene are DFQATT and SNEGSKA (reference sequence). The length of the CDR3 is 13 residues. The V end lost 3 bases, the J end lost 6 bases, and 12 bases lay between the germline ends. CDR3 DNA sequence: TGCAGTGCTAGCCCAGGCAGTAGTCAGCCCCAGCATTTT. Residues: CSASPGSSQPQHF.

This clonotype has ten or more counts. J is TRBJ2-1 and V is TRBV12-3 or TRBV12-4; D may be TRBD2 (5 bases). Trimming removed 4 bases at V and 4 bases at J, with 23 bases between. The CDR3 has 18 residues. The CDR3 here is CASSSRNSPGNHYNEQFF. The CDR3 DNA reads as TGTGCCAGCAGTTCCCGGAACTCCCCGGGGAACCATTACAATGAGCAGTTCTTC.

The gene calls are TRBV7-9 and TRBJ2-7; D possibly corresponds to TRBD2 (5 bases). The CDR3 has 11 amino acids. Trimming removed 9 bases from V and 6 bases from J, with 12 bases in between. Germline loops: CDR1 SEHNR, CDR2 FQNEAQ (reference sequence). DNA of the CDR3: TGTGCCAGTTCGGTACGGGGCGAGCAGTACTTC. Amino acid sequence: CASSVRGEQYF.

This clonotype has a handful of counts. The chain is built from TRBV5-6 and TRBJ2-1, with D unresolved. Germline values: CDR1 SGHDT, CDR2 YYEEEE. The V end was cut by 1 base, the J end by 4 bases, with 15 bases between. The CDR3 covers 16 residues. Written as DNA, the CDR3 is TGTGCCAGCAGCTTGTACGCCGATCTCCTATACAATGAGCAGTTCTTC. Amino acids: CASSLYADLLYNEQFF.

Here the CDR3 DNA reads TGCAGTGCTAGTAGGGGGTTCTATAGCAATCAGCCCCAGCATTTT. Protein sequence: CSASRGFYSNQPQHF. The chain recombines TRBV20-1 with TRBJ1-5, with a weak D call TRBD1 (6 bases). In germline, CDR1 is DFQATT, CDR2 SNEGSKA (reference sequence). Trimming pared 3 bases from V and 0 bases from J, leaving 12 bases between. The CDR3 runs to 15 residues.

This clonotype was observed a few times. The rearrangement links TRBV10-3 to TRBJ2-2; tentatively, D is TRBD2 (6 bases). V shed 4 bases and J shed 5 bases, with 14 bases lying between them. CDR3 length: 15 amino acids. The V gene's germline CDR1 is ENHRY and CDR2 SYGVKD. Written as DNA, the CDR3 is TGTGCCATCAGTGCTAGCGACCGATTAACCGGGGAGCTGTTTTTT. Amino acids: CAISASDRLTGELFF.

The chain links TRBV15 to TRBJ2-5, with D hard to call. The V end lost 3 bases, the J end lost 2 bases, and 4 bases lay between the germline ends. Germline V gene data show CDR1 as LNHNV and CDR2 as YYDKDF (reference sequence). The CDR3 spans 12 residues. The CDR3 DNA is TGTGCCACCAGCAGGGGACAAGAGACCCAGTACTTC. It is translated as CATSRGQETQYF.

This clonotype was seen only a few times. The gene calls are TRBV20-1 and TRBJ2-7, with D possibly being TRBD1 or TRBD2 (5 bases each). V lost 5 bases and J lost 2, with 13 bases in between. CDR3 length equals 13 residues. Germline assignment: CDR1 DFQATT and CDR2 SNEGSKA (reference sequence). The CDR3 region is CSAGTGLTYEQYF. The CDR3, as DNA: TGCAGTGCTGGGACGGGATTGACCTACGAGCAGTACTTC.

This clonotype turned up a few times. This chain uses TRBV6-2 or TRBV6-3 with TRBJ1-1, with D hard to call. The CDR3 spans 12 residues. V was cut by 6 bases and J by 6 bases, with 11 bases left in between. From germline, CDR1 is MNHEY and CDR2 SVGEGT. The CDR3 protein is CASRMSGAEAFF. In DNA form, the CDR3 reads TGTGCCAGCAGGATGTCCGGGGCTGAAGCTTTCTTT.

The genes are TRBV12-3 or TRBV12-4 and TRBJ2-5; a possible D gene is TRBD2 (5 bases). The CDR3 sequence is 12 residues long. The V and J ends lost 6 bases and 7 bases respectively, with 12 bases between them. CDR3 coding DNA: TGTGCCAGCAGCCGGGCACGGGGGACCCAGTACTTC. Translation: CASSRARGTQYF.

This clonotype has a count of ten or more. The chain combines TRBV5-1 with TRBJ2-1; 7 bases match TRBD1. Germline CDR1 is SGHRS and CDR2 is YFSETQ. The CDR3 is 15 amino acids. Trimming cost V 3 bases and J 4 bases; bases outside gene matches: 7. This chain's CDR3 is CASSSDTGQYNEQFF. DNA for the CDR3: TGCGCCAGCAGCTCTGATACGGGACAGTACAATGAGCAGTTCTTC. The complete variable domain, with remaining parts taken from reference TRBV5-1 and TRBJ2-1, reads KAGVTQTPRYLIKTRGQQVTLSCSPISGHRSVSWYQQTPGQGLQFLFEYFSETQRNKGNFPGRFSGRQFSNSRSEMNVSTLELGDSALYLCASSSDTGQYNEQFFGPGTRLTVL.